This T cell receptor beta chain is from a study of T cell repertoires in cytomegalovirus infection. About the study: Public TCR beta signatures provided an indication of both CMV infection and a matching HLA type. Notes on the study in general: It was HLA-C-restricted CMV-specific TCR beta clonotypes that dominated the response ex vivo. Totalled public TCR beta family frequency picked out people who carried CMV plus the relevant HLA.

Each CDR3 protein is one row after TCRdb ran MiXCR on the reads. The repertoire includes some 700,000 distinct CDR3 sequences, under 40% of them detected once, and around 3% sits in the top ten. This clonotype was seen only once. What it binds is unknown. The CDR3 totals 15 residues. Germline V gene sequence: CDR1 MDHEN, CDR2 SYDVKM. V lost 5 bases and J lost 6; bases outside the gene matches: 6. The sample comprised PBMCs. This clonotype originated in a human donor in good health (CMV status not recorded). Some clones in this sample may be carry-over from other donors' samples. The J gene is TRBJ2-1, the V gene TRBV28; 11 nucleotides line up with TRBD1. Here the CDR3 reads CASSRTGQGVNEQFF. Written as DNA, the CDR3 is TGTGCCAGCAGTCGGACGGGACAGGGGGTCAATGAGCAGTTCTTC.